This TCR beta chain was obtained from a study of high-grade serous ovarian cancer treatment subgroups. Whole-study context: Samples averaged roughly 14,000 reads and thousands of unique TCR beta rearrangements.

Assay used: immunoSEQ multiplex PCR; TCRdb lists only in-frame clones, some missing. There are 2,600 or so clones in the sample; around 70% occur only once, and approximately 13% lies in the top ten. Tumor samples were taken before definitive surgery or chemotherapy. This CDR3 region has 16 residues. Losses at the gene ends were 0 bases for V and 6 bases for J; bases not matched to a gene: 3. Germline assignment: CDR1 SGHTA and CDR2 FQGNSA. This clone came up once. As yet, its antigen is unknown. Notes on the study in general: Bulk tumor TCR sequencing gave no spatial information. CDR1 and CDR2 were left unanalyzed; analyses focused on CDR3. Repertoire similarity ranged about 0.095 to 0.8 between tumors of one patient.

This TCR derives from a human donor with high-grade serous ovarian cancer. Sequenced input: tumor tissue. The gene calls are TRBV7-2 and TRBJ2-1; 12 bases line up with TRBD2. The CDR3 coding sequence is TGTGCCAGCAGCTTAGCGCTAGCGGGAGGGATCAATGAGCAGTTCTTC. This gives the protein CASSLALAGGINEQFF.